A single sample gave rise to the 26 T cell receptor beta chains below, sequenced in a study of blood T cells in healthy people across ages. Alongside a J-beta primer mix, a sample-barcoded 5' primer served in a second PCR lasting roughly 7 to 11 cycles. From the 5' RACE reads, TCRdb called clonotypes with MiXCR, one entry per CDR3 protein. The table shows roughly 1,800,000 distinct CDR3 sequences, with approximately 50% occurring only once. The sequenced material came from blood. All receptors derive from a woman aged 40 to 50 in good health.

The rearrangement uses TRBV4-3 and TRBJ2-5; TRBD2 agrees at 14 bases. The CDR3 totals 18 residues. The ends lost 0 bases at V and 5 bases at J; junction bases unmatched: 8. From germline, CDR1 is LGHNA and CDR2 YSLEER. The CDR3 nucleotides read TGCGCCAGCAGCCAAGATTACAGACTAGCGGGGGGGTTTGAGACCCAGTACTTC. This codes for CASSQDYRLAGGFETQYF.

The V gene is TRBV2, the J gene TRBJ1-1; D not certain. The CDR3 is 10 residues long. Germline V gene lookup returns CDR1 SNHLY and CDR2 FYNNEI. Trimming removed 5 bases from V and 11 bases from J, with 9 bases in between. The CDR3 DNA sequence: TGTGCCAGCAGTTACCCCGGGGCTTTCTTT. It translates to CASSYPGAFF. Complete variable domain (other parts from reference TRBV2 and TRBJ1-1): EPEVTQTPSHQVTQMGQEVILRCVPISNHLYFYWYRQILGQKVEFLVSFYNNEISEKSEIFDDQFSVERPDGSNFTLKIRSTKLEDSAMYFCASSYPGAFFGQGTRLTVV.

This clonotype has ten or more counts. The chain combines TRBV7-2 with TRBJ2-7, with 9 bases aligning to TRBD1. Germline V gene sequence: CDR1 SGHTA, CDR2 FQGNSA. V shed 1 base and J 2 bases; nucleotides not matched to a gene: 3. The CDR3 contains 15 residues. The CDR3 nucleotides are TGTGCCAGCAGCTTAGGAGGGACAGGGACCTACGAGCAGTACTTC. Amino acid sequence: CASSLGGTGTYEQYF. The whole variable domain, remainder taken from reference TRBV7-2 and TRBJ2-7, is GAGVSQSPSNKVTEKGKDVELRCDPISGHTALYWYRQSLGQGLEFLIYFQGNSAPDKSGLPSDRFSAERTGGSVSTLTIQRTQQEDSAVYLCASSLGGTGTYEQYFGPGTRLTVT.

CDR3 sequence: CASRYRGSYGYTF. Written as DNA, the CDR3 is TGTGCCAGCAGGTACAGGGGATCCTATGGCTACACCTTC. V is TRBV28 and J is TRBJ1-2, with 7 positions matching TRBD1. In germline, CDR1 is MDHEN, CDR2 SYDVKM. The CDR3 is 13 amino acids. V shed 6 bases, J shed 4 bases, and the junction held 5 bases outside the gene matches.

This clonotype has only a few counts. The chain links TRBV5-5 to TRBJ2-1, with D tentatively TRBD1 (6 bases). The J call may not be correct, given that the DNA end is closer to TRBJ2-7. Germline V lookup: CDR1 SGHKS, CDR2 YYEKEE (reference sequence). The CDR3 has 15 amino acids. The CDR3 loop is CASSLEDRAYNEQYF. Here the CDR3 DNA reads TGTGCCAGCAGCTTGGAGGACAGAGCCTACAATGAGCAGTACTTC.

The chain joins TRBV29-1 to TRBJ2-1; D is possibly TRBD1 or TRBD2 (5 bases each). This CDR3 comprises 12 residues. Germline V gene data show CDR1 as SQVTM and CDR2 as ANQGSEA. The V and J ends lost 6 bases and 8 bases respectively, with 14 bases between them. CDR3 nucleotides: TGCAGCGTCCGGAGAGGGGTGGATGAGCAGTTCTTC. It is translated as CSVRRGVDEQFF.

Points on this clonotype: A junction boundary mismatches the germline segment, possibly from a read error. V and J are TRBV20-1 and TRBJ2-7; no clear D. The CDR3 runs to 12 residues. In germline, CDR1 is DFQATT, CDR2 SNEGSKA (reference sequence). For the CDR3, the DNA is TGCAGTGCTGTGGGTCGCAGCTACGGGCAGTACTTC. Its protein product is CSAVGRSYGQYF.

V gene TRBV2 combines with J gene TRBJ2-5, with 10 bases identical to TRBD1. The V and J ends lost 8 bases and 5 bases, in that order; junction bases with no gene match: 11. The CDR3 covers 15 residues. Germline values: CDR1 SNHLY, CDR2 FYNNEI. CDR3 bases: TGTGCCAGCGGGGCGACAGGGGGCGTCGCGGAGACCCAGTACTTC. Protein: CASGATGGVAETQYF.

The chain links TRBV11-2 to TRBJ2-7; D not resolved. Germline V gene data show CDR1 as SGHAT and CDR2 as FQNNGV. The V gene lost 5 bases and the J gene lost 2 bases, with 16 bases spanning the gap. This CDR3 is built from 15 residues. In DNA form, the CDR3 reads TGTGCCAGCAGCGAAGAAGCAGAACCTCCCTACGAGCAGTACTTC. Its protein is CASSEEAEPPYEQYF.

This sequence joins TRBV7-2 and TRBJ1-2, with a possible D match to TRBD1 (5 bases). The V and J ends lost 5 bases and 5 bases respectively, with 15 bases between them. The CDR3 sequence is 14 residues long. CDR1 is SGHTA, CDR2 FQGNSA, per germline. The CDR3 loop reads CASSASGGVYGYTF. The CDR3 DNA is TGTGCCAGCAGCGCCTCTGGGGGGGTTTATGGCTACACCTTC.

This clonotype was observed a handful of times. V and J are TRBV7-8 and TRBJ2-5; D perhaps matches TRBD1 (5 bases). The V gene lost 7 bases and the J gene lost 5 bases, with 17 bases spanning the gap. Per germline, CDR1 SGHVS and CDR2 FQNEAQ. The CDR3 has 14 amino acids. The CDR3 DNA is TGTGCCAGCACCGTAGGGGCGGCAGGGGAGACCCAGTACTTC. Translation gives CASTVGAAGETQYF.

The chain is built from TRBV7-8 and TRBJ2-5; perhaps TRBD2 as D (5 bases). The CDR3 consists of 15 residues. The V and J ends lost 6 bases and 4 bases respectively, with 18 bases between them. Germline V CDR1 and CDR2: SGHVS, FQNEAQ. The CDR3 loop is CASRAKEFEGETQYF. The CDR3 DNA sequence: TGTGCCAGCAGGGCCAAGGAATTCGAGGGAGAGACCCAGTACTTC.

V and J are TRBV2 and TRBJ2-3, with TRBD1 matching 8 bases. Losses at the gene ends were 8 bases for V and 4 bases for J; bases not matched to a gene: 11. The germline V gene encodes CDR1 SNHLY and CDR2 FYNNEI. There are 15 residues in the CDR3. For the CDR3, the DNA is TGTGCCAGCGTTCCGGGCAGGGGGCGTTCAGATACGCAGTATTTT. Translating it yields CASVPGRGRSDTQYF.

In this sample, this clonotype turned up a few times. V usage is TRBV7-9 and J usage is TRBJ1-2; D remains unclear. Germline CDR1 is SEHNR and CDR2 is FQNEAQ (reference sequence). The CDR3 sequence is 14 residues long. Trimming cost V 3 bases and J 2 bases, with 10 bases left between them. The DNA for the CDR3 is TGTGCCAGCAGCTTGGAGGGCAAAAACTATGGCTACACCTTC. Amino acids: CASSLEGKNYGYTF.

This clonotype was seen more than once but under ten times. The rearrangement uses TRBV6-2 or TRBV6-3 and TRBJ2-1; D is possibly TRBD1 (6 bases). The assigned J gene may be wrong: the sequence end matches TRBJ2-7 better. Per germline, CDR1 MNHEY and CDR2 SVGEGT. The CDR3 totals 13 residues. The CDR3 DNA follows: TGTGCCAGCACTAGGACAGCTGGCTACGAGCAGTACTTC. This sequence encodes CASTRTAGYEQYF.

As DNA, the CDR3 is TGCAGTGCTAAATCTTGGCTAGCGGATGATACGCAGTATTTT. Amino acid sequence: CSAKSWLADDTQYF. The rearrangement links TRBV20-1 to TRBJ2-3; 7 bases are a match to TRBD2. This CDR3 is 14 amino acids long. CDR1 is DFQATT and CDR2 is SNEGSKA in the germline V gene (reference sequence). V was pared by 4 bases and J by 6 bases, with 10 bases of the junction left unmatched.

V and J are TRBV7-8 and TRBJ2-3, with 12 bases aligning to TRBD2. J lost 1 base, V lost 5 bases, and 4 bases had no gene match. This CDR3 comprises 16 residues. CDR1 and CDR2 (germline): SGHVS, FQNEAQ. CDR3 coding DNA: TGTGCCAGCAGCCCTAGCGGGGGGGATCGCACAGATACGCAGTATTTT. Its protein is CASSPSGGDRTDTQYF.

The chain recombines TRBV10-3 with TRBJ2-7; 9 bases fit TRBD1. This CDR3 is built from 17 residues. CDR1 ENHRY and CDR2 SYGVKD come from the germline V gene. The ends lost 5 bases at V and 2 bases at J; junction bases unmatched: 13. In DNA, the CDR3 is TGTGCCATCAGTAGTACTTGGTACAGGGGGCCCGCCTACGAGCAGTACTTC. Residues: CAISSTWYRGPAYEQYF.

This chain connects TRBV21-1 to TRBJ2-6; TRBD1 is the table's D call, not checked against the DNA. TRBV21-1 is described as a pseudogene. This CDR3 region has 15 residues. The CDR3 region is CASSKQGTGANVLTF. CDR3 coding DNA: TGTGCCAGCAGCAAACAGGGAACTGGGGCCAACGTCCTGACTTTC.

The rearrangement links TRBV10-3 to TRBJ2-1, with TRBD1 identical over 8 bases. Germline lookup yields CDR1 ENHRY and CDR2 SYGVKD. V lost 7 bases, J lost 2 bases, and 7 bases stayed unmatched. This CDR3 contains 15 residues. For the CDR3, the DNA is TGTGCCATCAAAAACGGACAGGGTACCTACAATGAGCAGTTCTTC. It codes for CAIKNGQGTYNEQFF.

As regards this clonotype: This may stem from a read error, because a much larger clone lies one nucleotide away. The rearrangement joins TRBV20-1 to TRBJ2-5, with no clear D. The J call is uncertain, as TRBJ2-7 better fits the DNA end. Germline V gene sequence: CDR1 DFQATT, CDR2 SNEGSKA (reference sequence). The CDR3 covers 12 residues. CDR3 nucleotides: TGCAGTGCTCCGGGTTTCGTGGACGAGCAGTACTTC. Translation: CSAPGFVDEQYF.

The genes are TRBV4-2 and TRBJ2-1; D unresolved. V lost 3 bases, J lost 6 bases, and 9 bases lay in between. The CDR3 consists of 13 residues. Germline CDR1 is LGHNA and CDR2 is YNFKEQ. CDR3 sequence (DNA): TGTGCCAGCAGCCACGCCTTACCCAATGAGCAGTTCTTC. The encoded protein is CASSHALPNEQFF.

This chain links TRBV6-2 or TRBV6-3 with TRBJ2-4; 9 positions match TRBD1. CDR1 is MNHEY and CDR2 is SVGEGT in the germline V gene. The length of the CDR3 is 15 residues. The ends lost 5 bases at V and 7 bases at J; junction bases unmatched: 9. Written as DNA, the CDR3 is TGTGCCAGCAGTAAACGGACAGGGGCCCTGAACATTCAGTACTTC. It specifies CASSKRTGALNIQYF.

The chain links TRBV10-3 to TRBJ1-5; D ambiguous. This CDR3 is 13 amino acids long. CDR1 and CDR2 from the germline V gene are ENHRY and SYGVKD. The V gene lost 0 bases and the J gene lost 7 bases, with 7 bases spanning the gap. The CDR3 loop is CAISESRGQPQHF. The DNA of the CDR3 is TGTGCCATCAGTGAGTCTCGAGGGCAGCCCCAGCATTTT.

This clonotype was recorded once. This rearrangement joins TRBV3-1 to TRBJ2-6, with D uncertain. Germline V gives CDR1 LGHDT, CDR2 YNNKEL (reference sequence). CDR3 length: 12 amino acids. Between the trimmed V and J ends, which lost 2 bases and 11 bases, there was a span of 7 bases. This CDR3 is CASSQTRDVLTF. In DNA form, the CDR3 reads TGTGCCAGCAGCCAAACACGGGACGTCCTGACTTTC.

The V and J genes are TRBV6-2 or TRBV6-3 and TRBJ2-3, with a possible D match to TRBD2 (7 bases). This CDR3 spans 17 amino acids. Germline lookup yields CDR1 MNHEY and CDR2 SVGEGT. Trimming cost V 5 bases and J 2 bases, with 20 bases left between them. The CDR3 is CASSARLGGGFTDTQYF. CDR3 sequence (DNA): TGTGCCAGCAGTGCCCGACTAGGGGGGGGGTTCACAGATACGCAGTATTTT.